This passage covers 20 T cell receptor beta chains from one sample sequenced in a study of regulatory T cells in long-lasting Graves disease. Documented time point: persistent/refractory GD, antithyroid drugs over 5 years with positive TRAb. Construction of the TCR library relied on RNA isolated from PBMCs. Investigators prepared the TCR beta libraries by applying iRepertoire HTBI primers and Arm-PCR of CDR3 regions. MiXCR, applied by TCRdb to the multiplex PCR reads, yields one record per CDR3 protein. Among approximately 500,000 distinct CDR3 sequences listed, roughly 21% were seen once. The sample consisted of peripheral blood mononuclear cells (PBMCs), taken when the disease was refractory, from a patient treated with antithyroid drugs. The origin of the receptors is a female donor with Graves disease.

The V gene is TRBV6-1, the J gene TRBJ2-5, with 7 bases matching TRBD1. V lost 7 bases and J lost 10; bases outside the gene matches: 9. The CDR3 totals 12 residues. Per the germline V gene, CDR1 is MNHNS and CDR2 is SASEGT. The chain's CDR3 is CASKGQDEVQYF. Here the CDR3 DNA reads TGTGCCAGCAAAGGACAGGACGAGGTCCAGTACTTC.

Here the CDR3 reads CASSVGYVENTEAFF. As DNA, the CDR3 is TGTGCCAGCAGTGTAGGGTATGTTGAGAACACTGAAGCTTTCTTT. This chain joins TRBV6-1 and TRBJ1-1; D is ambiguous. V was shortened by 4 bases and J by 1 base, with 13 bases between the two germline ends. The V gene's germline CDR1 is MNHNS and CDR2 SASEGT. The CDR3 is 15 residues long.

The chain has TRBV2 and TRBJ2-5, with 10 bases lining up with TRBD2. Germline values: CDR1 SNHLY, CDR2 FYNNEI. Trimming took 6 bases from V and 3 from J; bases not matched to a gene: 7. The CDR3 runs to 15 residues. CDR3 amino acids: CASSERTSGKETQYF. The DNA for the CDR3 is TGTGCCAGCAGCGAAAGGACTAGCGGTAAAGAGACCCAGTACTTC.

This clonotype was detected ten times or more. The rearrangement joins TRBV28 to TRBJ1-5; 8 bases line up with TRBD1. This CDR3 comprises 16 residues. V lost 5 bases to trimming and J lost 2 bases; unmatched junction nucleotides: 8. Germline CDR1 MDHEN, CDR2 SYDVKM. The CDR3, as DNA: TGTGCCAGCAGTCGACAGGGGTATTATGGCAATCAGCCCCAGCATTTT. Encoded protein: CASSRQGYYGNQPQHF.

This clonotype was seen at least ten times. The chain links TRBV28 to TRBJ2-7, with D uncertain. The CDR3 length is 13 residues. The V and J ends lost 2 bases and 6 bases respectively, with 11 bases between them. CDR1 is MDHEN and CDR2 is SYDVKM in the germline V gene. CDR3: CASSLGSVVEQYF. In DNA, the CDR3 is TGTGCCAGCAGTTTAGGCAGTGTCGTCGAGCAGTACTTC.

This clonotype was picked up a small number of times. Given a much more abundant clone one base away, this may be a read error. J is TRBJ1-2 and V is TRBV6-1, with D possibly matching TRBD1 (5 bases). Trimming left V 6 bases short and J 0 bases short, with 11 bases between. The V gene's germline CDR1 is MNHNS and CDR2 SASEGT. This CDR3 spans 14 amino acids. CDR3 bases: TGTGCCAGCAGACTCGGGGCAGCTAACTATGGCTACACCTTC. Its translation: CASRLGAANYGYTF.

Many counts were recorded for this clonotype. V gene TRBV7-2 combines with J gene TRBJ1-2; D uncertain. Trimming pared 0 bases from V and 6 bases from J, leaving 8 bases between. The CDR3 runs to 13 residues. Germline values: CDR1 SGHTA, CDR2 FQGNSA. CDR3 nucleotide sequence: TGTGCCAGCAGCTTAGCGGCTGGCCATGGCTACACCTTC. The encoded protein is CASSLAAGHGYTF.

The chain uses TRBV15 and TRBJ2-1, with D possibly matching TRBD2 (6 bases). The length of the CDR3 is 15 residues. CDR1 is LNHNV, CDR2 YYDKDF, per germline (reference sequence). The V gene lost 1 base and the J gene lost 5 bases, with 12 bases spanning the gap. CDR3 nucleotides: TGTGCCACCAGCAGAGCTAGCGTCCCAGACAATGAGCAGTTCTTC. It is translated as CATSRASVPDNEQFF. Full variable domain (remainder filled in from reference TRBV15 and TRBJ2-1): DAMVIQNPRYQVTQFGKPVTLSCSQTLNHNVMYWYQQKSSQAPKLLFHYYDKDFNNEADTPDNFQSRRPNTSFCFLDIRSPGLGDTAMYLCATSRASVPDNEQFFGPGTRLTVL.

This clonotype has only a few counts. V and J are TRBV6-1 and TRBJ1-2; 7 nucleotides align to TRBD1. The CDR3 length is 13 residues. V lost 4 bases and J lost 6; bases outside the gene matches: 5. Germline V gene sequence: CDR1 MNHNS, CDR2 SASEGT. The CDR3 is CASSGDRVHGYTF. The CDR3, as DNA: TGTGCCAGCAGTGGAGACAGGGTTCATGGCTACACCTTC.

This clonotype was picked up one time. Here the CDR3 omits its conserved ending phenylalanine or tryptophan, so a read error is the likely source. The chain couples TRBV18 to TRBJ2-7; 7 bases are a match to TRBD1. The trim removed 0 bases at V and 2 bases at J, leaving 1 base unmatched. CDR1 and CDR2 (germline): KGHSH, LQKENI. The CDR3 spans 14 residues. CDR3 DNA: TGTGCCAGCTCACCACCGGGACAGCCCTACGAGCAGTACCTC. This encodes CASSPPGQPYEQYL.

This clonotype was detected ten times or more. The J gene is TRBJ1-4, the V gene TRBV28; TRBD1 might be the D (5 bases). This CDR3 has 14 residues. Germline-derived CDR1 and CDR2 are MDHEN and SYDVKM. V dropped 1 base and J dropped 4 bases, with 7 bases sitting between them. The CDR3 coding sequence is TGTGCCAGCAGTTTATCAGGGTTTAATGAAAAACTGTTTTTT. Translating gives CASSLSGFNEKLFF.

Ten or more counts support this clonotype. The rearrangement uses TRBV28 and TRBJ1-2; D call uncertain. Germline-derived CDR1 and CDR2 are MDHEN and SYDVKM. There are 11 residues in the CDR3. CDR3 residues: CATVSNYGYTF. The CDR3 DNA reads TGTGCTACGGTTTCTAACTATGGCTACACCTTC.

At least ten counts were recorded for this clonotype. CDR3 loop: CASSLGLDTGELFF. In DNA form, the CDR3 reads TGTGCCAGCAGCCTGGGACTTGACACCGGGGAGCTGTTTTTT. The rearrangement joins TRBV12-3 or TRBV12-4 to TRBJ2-2; a weak D match, TRBD2 (6 bases). Trimming stripped 6 bases from V and 3 bases from J, with 11 bases between. The CDR3 loop spans 14 amino acids.

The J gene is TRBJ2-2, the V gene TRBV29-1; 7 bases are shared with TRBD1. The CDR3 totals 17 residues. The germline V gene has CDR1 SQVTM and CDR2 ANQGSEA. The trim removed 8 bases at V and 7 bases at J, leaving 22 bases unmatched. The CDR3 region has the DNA TGCAGCATTGGTTCTCCTATCAACAGGGGAAGGGGCGGGGAGCTGTTTTTT. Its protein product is CSIGSPINRGRGGELFF.

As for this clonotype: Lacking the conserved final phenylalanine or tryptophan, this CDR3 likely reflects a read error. This CDR3 is CESNGFNQPQHL. DNA for the CDR3: TGTGAAAGTAACGGATTCAATCAGCCCCAGCATCTT. The chain is built from TRBV19 and TRBJ1-5, with D uncertain. This CDR3 has 12 amino acids. In germline, CDR1 is LNHDA, CDR2 SQIVND (reference sequence).

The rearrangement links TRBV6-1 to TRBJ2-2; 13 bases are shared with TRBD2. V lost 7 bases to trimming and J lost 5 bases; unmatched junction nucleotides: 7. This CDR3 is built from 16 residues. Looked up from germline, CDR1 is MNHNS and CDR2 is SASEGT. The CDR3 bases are TGTGCCAGCAAATCCGGACTAGCGGGAGTTACCGGGGAGCTGTTTTTT. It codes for CASKSGLAGVTGELFF.

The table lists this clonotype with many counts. This CDR3 is CSANRDSASNQPQHF. The DNA for the CDR3 is TGCAGTGCTAACCGGGACAGCGCGAGCAATCAGCCCCAGCATTTT. V usage is TRBV20-1 and J usage is TRBJ1-5; 7 bases align to TRBD1. The CDR3 contains 15 residues. The V segment lost 4 bases and the J segment 1 base; nucleotides outside the gene matches: 7. Germline CDR1 DFQATT, CDR2 SNEGSKA (reference sequence).

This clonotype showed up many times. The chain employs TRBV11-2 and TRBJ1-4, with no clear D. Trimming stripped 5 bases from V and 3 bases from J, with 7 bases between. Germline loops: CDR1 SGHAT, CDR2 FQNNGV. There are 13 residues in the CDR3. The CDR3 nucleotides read TGTGCCAGCAGCGGATTGGCTAATGAAAAACTGTTTTTT. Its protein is CASSGLANEKLFF.

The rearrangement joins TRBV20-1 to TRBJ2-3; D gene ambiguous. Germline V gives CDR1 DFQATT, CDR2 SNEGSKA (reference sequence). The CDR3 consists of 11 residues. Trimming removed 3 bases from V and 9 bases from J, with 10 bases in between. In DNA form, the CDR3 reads TGCAGTGCTAGCCCGGCGTCGACGCAGTATTTT. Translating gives CSASPASTQYF.

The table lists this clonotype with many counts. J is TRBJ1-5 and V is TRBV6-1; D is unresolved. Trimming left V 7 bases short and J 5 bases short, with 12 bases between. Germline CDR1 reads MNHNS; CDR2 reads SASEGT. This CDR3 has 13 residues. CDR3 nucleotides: TGTGCCAGCACCCTCATGACTTATCAGCCCCAGCATTTT. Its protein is CASTLMTYQPQHF.